A single sample gave rise to the 21 T cell receptor beta chains below, sequenced in a study of cytomegalovirus exposure and HLA in healthy donors. The PCR was carried out with 60 Vbeta primers and 13 Jbeta primers. The table came from immunoSEQ multiplex PCR; TCRdb's copy has only in-frame clones and leaves some out. The sample lists 200,000 or so clones, about 80% seen once, with roughly 2.6% in the top ten. The material sequenced was PBMCs. Source of these receptors: a woman aged 45-59 years in good health and CMV-seropositive.

CDR3 coding DNA: TGTGCCAGCAGCTCGGGACAGGGGGACTATGGCTACACCTTC. Encoded protein: CASSSGQGDYGYTF. The V and J genes are TRBV6-6 and TRBJ1-2; 11 bases match TRBD1. J gave up 3 bases and V 6 bases, and 3 bases lay outside the gene matches. Germline assignment: CDR1 MNHNY and CDR2 SVGAGI (reference sequence). The CDR3 covers 14 residues.

The rearrangement joins TRBV19 to TRBJ1-4; a possible D gene is TRBD1 (5 bases). With 5 bases removed from V and 7 bases from J, the gap between germline ends came to 11 bases. The CDR3 covers 13 residues. Germline CDR1 reads LNHDA; CDR2 reads SQIVND (reference sequence). As DNA, the CDR3 is TGTGCCAGTAGTCCAAGACAGATTGAAAAACTGTTTTTT. Residues: CASSPRQIEKLFF.

The V and J genes are TRBV4-1 and TRBJ2-7, with 10 bases lining up with TRBD1. V shed 0 bases, J shed 2 bases, and the junction held 4 bases outside the gene matches. CDR1 is MGHRA, CDR2 YSYEKL, per germline. This CDR3 region has 16 residues. CDR3 DNA sequence: TGCGCCAGCAGCCAAGATGGGACAGGGGAAGCCTACGAGCAGTACTTC. Translating gives CASSQDGTGEAYEQYF.

J is TRBJ2-1 and V is TRBV5-4; 8 bases are a match to TRBD1. The length of the CDR3 is 15 residues. The germline gives CDR1 SGHNT, CDR2 YYREEE (reference sequence). V lost 2 bases to trimming and J lost 4 bases; unmatched junction nucleotides: 5. The CDR3 loop reads CASSFPGQGYNEQFF. The CDR3 DNA reads TGTGCCAGCAGCTTCCCTGGACAGGGATACAATGAGCAGTTCTTC.

This clone was picked up one time. Other DNA variants within this sample encode the same CDR3. In nucleotides, the CDR3 is TGCAGCGTTGTAACCGGGGTGAGCGAAAAACTGTTTTTT. This gives the protein CSVVTGVSEKLFF. This chain links TRBV29-1 with TRBJ1-4; no clear D. V gave up 4 bases and J gave up 8 bases, with 14 bases separating them. Per the germline V gene, CDR1 is SQVTM and CDR2 is ANQGSEA. The CDR3 is made up of 13 amino acids.

This chain links TRBV18 with TRBJ2-5; TRBD1 is a possible D gene (6 bases). The germline CDR1 and CDR2 sequences are KGHSH and LQKENI. CDR3 size: 14 residues. Trimming removed 3 bases at V and 7 bases at J, with 15 bases between. For the CDR3, the DNA is TGTGCCAGCTCACCGAAACAGGGATTTGGGACCCAGTACTTC. This codes for CASSPKQGFGTQYF.

In its sample, this clone was seen once. This chain links TRBV6-6 with TRBJ1-5; 8 bases are a match to TRBD1. Germline trimming cut 6 bases from V and 3 bases from J; bases unmatched to any gene: 1. The CDR3 consists of 13 residues. The germline gives CDR1 MNHNY, CDR2 SVGAGI (reference sequence). The CDR3, as DNA: TGTGCCAGCAGGGACAGGGTCAATCAGCCCCAGCATTTT. The encoded protein is CASRDRVNQPQHF.

This rearrangement joins TRBV28 to TRBJ2-1; 16 bases agree with TRBD2. The CDR3 consists of 18 residues. V shed 9 bases and J 2 bases; nucleotides not matched to a gene: 10. CDR1 and CDR2 from the germline V gene are MDHEN and SYDVKM. DNA of the CDR3: TGTGCCAGGCCTCCGTGTGGGACTAGCGGGGGGGCCTACAATGAGCAGTTCTTC. Protein: CARPPCGTSGGAYNEQFF.

V is TRBV6-1 and J is TRBJ2-1; 7 bases fit TRBD1. CDR3 length equals 13 residues. Per germline, CDR1 MNHNS and CDR2 SASEGT. The ends lost 8 bases at V and 6 bases at J; junction bases unmatched: 7. CDR3 sequence: CASRTGDTNEQFF. CDR3 bases: TGTGCCAGCCGTACAGGGGATACCAATGAGCAGTTCTTC.

V gene TRBV6-5 combines with J gene TRBJ1-2; D is possibly TRBD1 (6 bases). The CDR3 has 14 amino acids. Germline V gives CDR1 MNHEY, CDR2 SVGAGI. Deletions cut 9 bases from V and 4 bases from J, with 18 bases between. CDR3 sequence (DNA): TGTGCCAGTTACGGTGACAGGCGCCCCTATGGCTACACCTTC. This codes for CASYGDRRPYGYTF.

The chain recombines TRBV5-1 with TRBJ2-3; 11 bases line up with TRBD2. Germline CDR1 is SGHRS and CDR2 is YFSETQ. There are 17 residues in the CDR3. J was trimmed by 6 bases and V by 0 bases; bases with no gene match: 9. The CDR3 here is CASSLVPSGRSGDTQYF. The CDR3 nucleotides read TGCGCCAGCAGCTTGGTCCCTAGCGGGAGGTCGGGGGATACGCAGTATTTT.

This clone was counted a few times. This rearrangement joins TRBV6-5 to TRBJ2-7; 8 bases fit TRBD1. Germline V CDR1 and CDR2: MNHEY, SVGAGI. J was trimmed by 2 bases and V by 7 bases; bases with no gene match: 7. This CDR3 spans 14 amino acids. The CDR3 DNA reads TGTGCCAGCACCGACAGGGGTCGAACCTACGAGCAGTACTTC. The encoded protein is CASTDRGRTYEQYF.

In this sample, this clone turned up once. The genes are TRBV5-1 and TRBJ2-1; possible D gene TRBD2, 7 bases. CDR3 length equals 16 residues. Trimming pared 0 bases from V and 8 bases from J, leaving 18 bases between. Germline CDR1 is SGHRS and CDR2 is YFSETQ. The CDR3 protein is CASSLGGGEIEDEQFF. Written as DNA, the CDR3 is TGCGCCAGCAGCTTGGGGGGGGGCGAAATTGAGGATGAGCAGTTCTTC.

The chain has TRBV9 and TRBJ2-1; 7 bases align to TRBD1. Trimming took 3 bases from V and 5 from J; bases not matched to a gene: 17. This CDR3 has 18 amino acids. The germline gives CDR1 SGDLS, CDR2 YYNGEE. The CDR3 DNA is TGTGCCAGCAGCGCCCAGGAAATAAGGGGGCTGTATGACAATGAGCAGTTCTTC. Amino acid sequence: CASSAQEIRGLYDNEQFF.

The V and J genes are TRBV28 and TRBJ1-2; D ambiguous. The CDR3 spans 16 residues. V dropped 1 base and J dropped 5 bases, with 17 bases sitting between them. Germline-derived CDR1 and CDR2 are MDHEN and SYDVKM. In DNA, the CDR3 is TGTGCCAGCAGTTTATACCTTATGAGCCCGGGGTATGGCTACACCTTC. Translation gives CASSLYLMSPGYGYTF.

This chain connects TRBV2 to TRBJ1-2, with TRBD1 matching 7 bases. CDR1 is SNHLY, CDR2 FYNNEI, per germline. The trim removed 4 bases at V and 8 bases at J, leaving 7 bases unmatched. The CDR3 totals 13 residues. The CDR3: CASSVSQGIGYTF. The CDR3 coding sequence is TGTGCCAGCAGTGTGTCACAGGGGATAGGCTACACCTTC.

A few counts support this clone. The chain uses TRBV6-1 and TRBJ2-7, with TRBD1 matching 9 bases. Unmatched junction bases numbered 8, after V lost 2 bases and J lost 0 bases. Germline assignment: CDR1 MNHNS and CDR2 SASEGT. This CDR3 has 17 amino acids. CDR3 in amino acids: CASSERGGTGISYEQYF. CDR3 coding DNA: TGTGCCAGCAGTGAAAGGGGGGGGACAGGGATCTCCTACGAGCAGTACTTC.

V gene TRBV28 combines with J gene TRBJ2-7, with 13 positions matching TRBD2. This CDR3 contains 17 residues. Germline lookup yields CDR1 MDHEN and CDR2 SYDVKM. V was pared by 6 bases and J by 4 bases, with 12 bases of the junction left unmatched. CDR3 nucleotide sequence: TGTGCCAGCAGCCATTCACTAGCGGGGGGGCCTAGGTACGAGCAGTACTTC. Translating it yields CASSHSLAGGPRYEQYF.

This rearrangement joins TRBV6-5 to TRBJ2-1; 9 nucleotides line up with TRBD2. The V and J ends lost 2 bases and 3 bases, in that order; junction bases with no gene match: 2. Germline V CDR1 and CDR2: MNHEY, SVGAGI. CDR3 length: 15 amino acids. In DNA, the CDR3 is TGTGCCAGCAGTTACGGCGGGGGGGGCTACAATGAGCAGTTCTTC. It is translated as CASSYGGGGYNEQFF.

This clone was observed once. V usage is TRBV4-1 and J usage is TRBJ1-2; 7 bases match TRBD1. After removal of 3 bases from V and 5 bases from J, the junction contained 6 bases not matched to a gene. CDR3 length: 14 residues. Germline CDR1 and CDR2: MGHRA and YSYEKL. DNA for the CDR3: TGCGCCAGCAGCCACAGGGGGGCGACATATGGCTACACCTTC. Amino acids: CASSHRGATYGYTF.

The V and J genes are TRBV10-1 and TRBJ2-2; D call uncertain. V was cut by 2 bases and J by 6 bases, with 4 bases left in between. This CDR3 has 12 amino acids. Germline CDR1 is WNHNN and CDR2 is SYGVQD (reference sequence). The CDR3 bases are TGCGCCAGCAGTGAGGGAGCCGGGGAGCTGTTTTTT. Protein sequence: CASSEGAGELFF.